The 8 T cell receptor beta chains reported below all come from one sample, sequenced in a study of blood T cell repertoires in COVID-19. Profiling relied on immunoSEQ multiplex PCR, and the TCRdb table lists in-frame clones only, not all of them. The table lists fewer than 200,000 clones, 70% to 90% of them singletons. The specimen sequenced was PBMCs or T cells enriched from blood (not recorded which). The receptors come from a woman aged 50 to 60 who had recovered from COVID-19.

The chain recombines TRBV28 with TRBJ1-1, with unresolved D. Germline V gives CDR1 MDHEN, CDR2 SYDVKM. V was clipped by 8 bases and J by 0 bases, with 13 bases between them. CDR3 length: 14 residues. The CDR3 nucleotides read TGTGCCAGCGGCCCACACTATATGAACACTGAAGCTTTCTTT. Protein product: CASGPHYMNTEAFF.

This clone showed up just once. The chain uses TRBV30 and TRBJ2-3, with a possible D match to TRBD2 (5 bases). The V and J ends lost 5 bases and 5 bases respectively, with 20 bases between them. The CDR3 has 15 residues. In germline, CDR1 is GTSNPN, CDR2 SVGIG (reference sequence). DNA of the CDR3: TGTGCCTGGGGTTGGGTGGACCGGGGTGAAGATACGCAGTATTTT. Its translation: CAWGWVDRGEDTQYF.

The CDR3 DNA reads as TGTGCCAGCGGCAGGAATCAGCCCCAGCATTTT. This encodes CASGRNQPQHF. The chain couples TRBV7-2 to TRBJ1-5, with unresolved D. This CDR3 spans 11 amino acids. V was pared by 8 bases and J by 4 bases, with 6 bases between. CDR1 and CDR2 from the germline V gene are SGHTA and FQGNSA.

This clone has a single count. V gene TRBV30 combines with J gene TRBJ1-1; tentatively, D is TRBD1 (6 bases). Trimming cost V 3 bases and J 3 bases, with 14 bases left between them. Per germline, CDR1 GTSNPN and CDR2 SVGIG (reference sequence). This CDR3 spans 14 amino acids. For the CDR3, the DNA is TGTGCCTGGAGCGTAACAGGGCCCTACACTGAAGCTTTCTTT. It specifies CAWSVTGPYTEAFF.

The chain employs TRBV20-1 and TRBJ1-1, with 8 bases that match TRBD1. The CDR3 is 15 residues long. Germline V gene data show CDR1 as DFQATT and CDR2 as SNEGSKA (reference sequence). Losses at the gene ends were 3 bases for V and 2 bases for J; bases not matched to a gene: 8. The CDR3 is CSASPPTGVNTEAFF. CDR3 bases: TGCAGTGCTAGTCCCCCGACAGGGGTTAACACTGAAGCTTTCTTT.

V and J are TRBV11-2 and TRBJ2-7, with D perhaps matching TRBD2 (7 bases). CDR3 length: 12 amino acids. CDR1 and CDR2 from the germline V gene are SGHAT and FQNNGV. Trimming took 7 bases from V and 6 from J, leaving 13 bases between them. CDR3 sequence reads: CASTFRGGEQYV. Here the CDR3 DNA reads TGTGCCAGCACCTTTAGGGGGGGCGAGCAGTACGTC.

The chain joins TRBV18 to TRBJ2-5; 7 nucleotides line up with TRBD1. This CDR3 contains 14 residues. CDR1 and CDR2 from the germline V gene are KGHSH and LQKENI. After removal of 6 bases from V and 5 bases from J, the junction contained 9 bases not matched to a gene. CDR3: CASSDGTGVETQYF. CDR3 DNA: TGTGCCAGCTCCGATGGTACAGGGGTGGAGACCCAGTACTTC.

The chain couples TRBV30 to TRBJ1-3; 7 nucleotides line up with TRBD1. Looked up from germline, CDR1 is GTSNPN and CDR2 is SVGIG (reference sequence). The ends lost 5 bases at V and 4 bases at J; junction bases unmatched: 8. The CDR3 is made up of 14 amino acids. CDR3 loop: CAWDSQGGGNTIYF. The CDR3 DNA reads TGTGCCTGGGATAGCCAGGGGGGAGGAAACACCATATATTTT.